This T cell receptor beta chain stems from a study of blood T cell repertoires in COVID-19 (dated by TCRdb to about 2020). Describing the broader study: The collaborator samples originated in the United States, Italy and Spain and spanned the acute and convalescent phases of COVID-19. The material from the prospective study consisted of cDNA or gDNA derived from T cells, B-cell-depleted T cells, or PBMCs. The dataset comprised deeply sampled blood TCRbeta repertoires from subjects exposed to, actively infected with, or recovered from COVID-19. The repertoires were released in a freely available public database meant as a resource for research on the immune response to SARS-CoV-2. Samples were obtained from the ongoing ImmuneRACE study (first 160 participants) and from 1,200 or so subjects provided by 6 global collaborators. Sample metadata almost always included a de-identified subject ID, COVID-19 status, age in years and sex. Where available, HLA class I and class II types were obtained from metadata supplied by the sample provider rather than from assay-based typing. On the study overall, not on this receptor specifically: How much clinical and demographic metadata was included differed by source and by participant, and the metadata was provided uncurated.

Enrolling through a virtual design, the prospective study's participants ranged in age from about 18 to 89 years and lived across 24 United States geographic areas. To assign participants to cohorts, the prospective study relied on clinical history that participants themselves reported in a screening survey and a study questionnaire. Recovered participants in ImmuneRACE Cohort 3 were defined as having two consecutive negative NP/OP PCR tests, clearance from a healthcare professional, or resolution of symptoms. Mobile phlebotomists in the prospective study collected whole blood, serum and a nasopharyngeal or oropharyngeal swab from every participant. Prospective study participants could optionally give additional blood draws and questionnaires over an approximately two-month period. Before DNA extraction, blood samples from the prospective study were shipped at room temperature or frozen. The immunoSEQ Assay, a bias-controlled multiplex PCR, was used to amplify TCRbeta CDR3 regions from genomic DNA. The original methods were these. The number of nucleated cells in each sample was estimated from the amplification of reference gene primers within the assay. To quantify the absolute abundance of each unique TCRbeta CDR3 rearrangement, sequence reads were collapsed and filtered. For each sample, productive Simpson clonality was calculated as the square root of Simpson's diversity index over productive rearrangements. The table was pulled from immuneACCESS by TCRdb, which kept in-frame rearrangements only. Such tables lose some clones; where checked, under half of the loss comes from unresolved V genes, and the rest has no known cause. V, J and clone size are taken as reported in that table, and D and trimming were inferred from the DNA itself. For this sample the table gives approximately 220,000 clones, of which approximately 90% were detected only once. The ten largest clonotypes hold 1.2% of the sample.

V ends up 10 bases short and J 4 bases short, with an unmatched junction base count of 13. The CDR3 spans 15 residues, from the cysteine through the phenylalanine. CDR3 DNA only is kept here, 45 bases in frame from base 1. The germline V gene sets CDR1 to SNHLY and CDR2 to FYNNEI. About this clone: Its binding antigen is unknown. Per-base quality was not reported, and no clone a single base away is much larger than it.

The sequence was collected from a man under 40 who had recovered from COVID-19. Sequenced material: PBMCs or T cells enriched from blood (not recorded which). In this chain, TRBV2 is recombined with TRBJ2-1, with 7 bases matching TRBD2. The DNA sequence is TGTGCCACCCAACTGGGGGGGGTTACTTACAATGAGCAGTTCTTC. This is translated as CATQLGGVTYNEQFF. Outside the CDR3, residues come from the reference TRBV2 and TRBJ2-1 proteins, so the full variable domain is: EPEVTQTPSHQVTQMGQEVILRCVPISNHLYFYWYRQILGQKVEFLVSFYNNEISEKSEIFDDQFSVERPDGSNFTLKIRSTKLEDSAMYFCATQLGGVTYNEQFFGPGTRLTVL.